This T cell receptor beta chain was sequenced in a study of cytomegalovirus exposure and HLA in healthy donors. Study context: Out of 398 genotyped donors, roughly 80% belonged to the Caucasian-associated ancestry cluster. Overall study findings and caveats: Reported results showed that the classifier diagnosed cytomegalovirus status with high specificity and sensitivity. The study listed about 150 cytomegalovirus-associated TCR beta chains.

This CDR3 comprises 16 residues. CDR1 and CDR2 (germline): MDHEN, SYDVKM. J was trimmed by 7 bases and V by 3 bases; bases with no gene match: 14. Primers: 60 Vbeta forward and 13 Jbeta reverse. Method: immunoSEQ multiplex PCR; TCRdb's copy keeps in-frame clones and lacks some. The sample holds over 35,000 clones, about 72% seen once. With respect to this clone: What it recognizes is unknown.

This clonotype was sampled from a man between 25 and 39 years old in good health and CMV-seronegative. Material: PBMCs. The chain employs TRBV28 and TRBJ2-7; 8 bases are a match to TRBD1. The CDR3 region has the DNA TGTGCCAGCAGTTTCCCCGGCGCAGGGGGCACGCGAGAGCAGTACTTC. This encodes CASSFPGAGGTREQYF.